This T cell receptor (beta chain) originates from a study of shared clonotypes between healthy human individuals. Study findings and constraints: Among donors, clonotype sharing was expected to be affected by sequencing depth.

Comments on this clone: The antigen is unknown.

TCRdb's table, derived via immunoSEQ multiplex PCR, lists solely in-frame clones and lacks some. In the table there are over a million clones, 96% of which are singletons. Germline CDR1 LGHNA, CDR2 YNFKEQ. CDR3 length: 17 amino acids. V was trimmed by 2 bases and J by 5 bases, leaving 21 bases between them. This TCR was sampled from a man under 40 in good health. The V and J genes are TRBV4-2 and TRBJ2-5, with D possibly matching TRBD2 (6 bases). The source material was naive CD4+ T cells sorted from blood. The subset here: CD45RA+ positively selected. The CDR3 DNA reads TGTGCCAGCAGCCAACGCGGGTTGGGGACCCGGGAGGAGACCCAGTACTTC. Protein: CASSQRGLGTREETQYF.